This TCR beta chain originates from a study of Graves' ophthalmopathy and Graves' hyperthyroidism. Germline CDR1 reads MNHNS; CDR2 reads SASEGT. This CDR3 is 14 amino acids long. V was shortened by 7 bases and J by 7 bases, with 17 bases between the two germline ends. This clonotype was picked up one time. Amplification from RNA transcripts yielded the TCR beta CDR3 regions. Amplification began with first-round RT-PCR using HTBI primers, then second-round multiplex PCR was performed. MiXCR, run by TCRdb on the multiplex PCR reads, gives a single entry per CDR3 protein. The table records about 380,000 distinct CDR3 sequences, 15% of them present only once.

The chain employs TRBV6-1 and TRBJ1-5, with no clear D. The specimen was peripheral blood. The receptor comes from a woman younger than 30 with stable Graves' hyperthyroidism. The CDR3 DNA reads TGTGCCAGCAACCCGGTTGGGGTTGGGCAGCCCCAGCATTTT. This translates into CASNPVGVGQPQHF.